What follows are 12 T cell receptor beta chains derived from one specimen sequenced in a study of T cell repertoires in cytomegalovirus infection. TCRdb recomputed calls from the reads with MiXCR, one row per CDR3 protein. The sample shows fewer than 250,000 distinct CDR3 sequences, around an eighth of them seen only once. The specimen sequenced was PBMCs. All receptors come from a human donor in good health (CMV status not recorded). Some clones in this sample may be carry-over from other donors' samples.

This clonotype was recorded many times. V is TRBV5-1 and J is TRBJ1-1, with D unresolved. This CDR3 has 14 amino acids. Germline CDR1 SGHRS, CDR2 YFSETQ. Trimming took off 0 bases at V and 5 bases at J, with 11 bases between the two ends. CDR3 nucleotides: TGCGCCAGCAGCTTGGAGGGAGTCTCGACTGAAGCTTTCTTT. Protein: CASSLEGVSTEAFF.

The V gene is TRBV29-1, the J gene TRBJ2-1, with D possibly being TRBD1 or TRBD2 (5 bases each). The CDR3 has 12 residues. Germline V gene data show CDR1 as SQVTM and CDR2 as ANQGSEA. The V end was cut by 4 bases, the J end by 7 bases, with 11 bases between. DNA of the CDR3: TGCAGCGTTGGGGGGTTGAGGAATGAGCAGTTCTTC. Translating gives CSVGGLRNEQFF.

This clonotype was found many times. The CDR3 here is CASSLTPSSYNEQFF. The CDR3 DNA sequence: TGTGCCAGCAGCTTAACCCCGTCCTCCTACAATGAGCAGTTCTTC. The chain couples TRBV7-3 to TRBJ2-1, with D uncertain. Deletions cut 0 bases from V and 0 bases from J, with 6 bases between. Germline V gene lookup returns CDR1 SGHTA and CDR2 FQGTGA. The CDR3 spans 15 residues.

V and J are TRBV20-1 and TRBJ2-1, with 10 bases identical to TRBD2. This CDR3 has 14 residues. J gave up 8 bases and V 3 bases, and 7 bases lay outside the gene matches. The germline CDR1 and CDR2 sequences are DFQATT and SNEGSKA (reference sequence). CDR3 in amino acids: CSARNPSGSDEQFF. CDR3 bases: TGCAGTGCTAGGAACCCTAGCGGGAGTGATGAGCAGTTCTTC.

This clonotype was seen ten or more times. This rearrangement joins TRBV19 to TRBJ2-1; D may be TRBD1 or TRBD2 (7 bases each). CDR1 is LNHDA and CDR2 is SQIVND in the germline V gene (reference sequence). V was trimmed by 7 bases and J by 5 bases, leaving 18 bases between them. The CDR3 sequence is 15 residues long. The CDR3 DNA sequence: TGTGCCAGTATCCCAGGGAGGGGACAGCACAATGAGCAGTTCTTC. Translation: CASIPGRGQHNEQFF.

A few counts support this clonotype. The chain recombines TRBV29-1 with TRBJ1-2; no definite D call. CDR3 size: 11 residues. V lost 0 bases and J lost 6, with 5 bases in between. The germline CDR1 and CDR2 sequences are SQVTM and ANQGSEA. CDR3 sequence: CSVEDLDGYTF. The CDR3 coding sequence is TGCAGCGTTGAAGATTTGGATGGCTACACCTTC.

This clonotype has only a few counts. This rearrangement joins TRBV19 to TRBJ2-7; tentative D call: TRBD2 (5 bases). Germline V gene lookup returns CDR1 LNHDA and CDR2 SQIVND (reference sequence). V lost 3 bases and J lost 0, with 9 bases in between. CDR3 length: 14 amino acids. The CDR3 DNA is TGTGCCAGTAGTATTCGGGGTAACTCCTACGAGCAGTACTTC. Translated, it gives CASSIRGNSYEQYF. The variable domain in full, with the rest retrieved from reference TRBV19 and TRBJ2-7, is DGGITQSPKYLFRKEGQNVTLSCEQNLNHDAMYWYRQDPGQGLRLIYYSQIVNDFQKGDIAEGYSVSREKKESFPLTVTSAQKNPTAFYLCASSIRGNSYEQYFGPGTRLTVT.

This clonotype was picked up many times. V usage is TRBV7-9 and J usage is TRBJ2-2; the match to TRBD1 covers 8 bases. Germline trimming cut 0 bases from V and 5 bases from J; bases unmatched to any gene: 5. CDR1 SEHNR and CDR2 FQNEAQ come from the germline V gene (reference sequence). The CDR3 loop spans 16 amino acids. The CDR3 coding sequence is TGTGCCAGCAGCTTAGCGGGCACAGGGGGGACCGGGGAGCTGTTTTTT. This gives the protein CASSLAGTGGTGELFF.

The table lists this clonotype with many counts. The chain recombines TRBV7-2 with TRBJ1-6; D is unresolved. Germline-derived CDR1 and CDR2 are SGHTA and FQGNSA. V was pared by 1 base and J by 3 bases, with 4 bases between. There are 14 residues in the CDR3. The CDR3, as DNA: TGTGCCAGCAGCTTAGGAGACTATAATTCACCCCTCCACTTT. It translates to CASSLGDYNSPLHF.

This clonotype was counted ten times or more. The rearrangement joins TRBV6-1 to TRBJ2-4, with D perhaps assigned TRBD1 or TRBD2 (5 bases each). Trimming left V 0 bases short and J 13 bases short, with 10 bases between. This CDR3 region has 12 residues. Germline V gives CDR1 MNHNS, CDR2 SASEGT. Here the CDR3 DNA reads TGTGCCAGCAGTGAAGCGGGACGGCAACAGTACTTC. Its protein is CASSEAGRQQYF.

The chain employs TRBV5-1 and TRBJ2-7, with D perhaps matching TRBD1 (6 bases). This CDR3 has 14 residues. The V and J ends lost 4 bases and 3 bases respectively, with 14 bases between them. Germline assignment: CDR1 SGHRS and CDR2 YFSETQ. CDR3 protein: CASSTSGTHYEQYF. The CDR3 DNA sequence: TGCGCCAGCAGCACATCCGGGACACACTACGAGCAGTACTTC.

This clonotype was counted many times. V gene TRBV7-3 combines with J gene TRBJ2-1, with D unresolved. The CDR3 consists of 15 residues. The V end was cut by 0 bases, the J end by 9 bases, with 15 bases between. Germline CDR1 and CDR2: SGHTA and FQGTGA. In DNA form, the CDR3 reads TGTGCCAGCAGCTTAACGTCTAGATCGGAGAGTGAGCAGTTCTTC. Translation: CASSLTSRSESEQFF.